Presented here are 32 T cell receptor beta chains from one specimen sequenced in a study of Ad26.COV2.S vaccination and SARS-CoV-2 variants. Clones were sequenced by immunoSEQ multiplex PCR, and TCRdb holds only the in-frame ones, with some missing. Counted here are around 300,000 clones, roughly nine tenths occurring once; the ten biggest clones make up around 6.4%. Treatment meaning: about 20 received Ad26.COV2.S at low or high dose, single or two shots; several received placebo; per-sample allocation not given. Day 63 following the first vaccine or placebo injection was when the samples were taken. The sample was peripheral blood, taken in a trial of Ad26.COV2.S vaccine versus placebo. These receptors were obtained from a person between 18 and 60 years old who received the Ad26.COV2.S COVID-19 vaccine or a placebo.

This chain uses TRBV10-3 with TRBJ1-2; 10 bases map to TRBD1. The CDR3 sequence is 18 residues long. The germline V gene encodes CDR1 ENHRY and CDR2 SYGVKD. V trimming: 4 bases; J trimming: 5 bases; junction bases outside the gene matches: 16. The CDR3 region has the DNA TGTGCCATCAGTGGGCTATCCGGGACAGGGGAGGGCGATTATGGCTACACCTTC. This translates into CAISGLSGTGEGDYGYTF.

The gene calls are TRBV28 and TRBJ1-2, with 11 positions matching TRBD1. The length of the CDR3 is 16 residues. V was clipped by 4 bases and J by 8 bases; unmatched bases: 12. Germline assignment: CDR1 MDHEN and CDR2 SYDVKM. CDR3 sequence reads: CASSYKAGQGAQGYTF. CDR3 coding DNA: TGTGCCAGCAGTTATAAAGCCGGACAGGGGGCACAGGGCTACACCTTC.

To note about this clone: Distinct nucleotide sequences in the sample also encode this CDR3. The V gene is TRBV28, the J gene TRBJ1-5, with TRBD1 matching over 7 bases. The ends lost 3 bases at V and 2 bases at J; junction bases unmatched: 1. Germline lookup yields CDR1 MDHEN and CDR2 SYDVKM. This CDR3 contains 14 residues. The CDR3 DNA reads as TGTGCCAGCAGTTTTACAGGGGGCAATCAGCCCCAGCATTTT. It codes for CASSFTGGNQPQHF.

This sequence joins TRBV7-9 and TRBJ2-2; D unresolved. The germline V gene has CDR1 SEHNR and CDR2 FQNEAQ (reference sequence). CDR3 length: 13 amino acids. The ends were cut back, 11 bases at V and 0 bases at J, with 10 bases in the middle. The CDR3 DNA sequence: TGTGCCCAACAAGCCCCGAACACCGGGGAGCTGTTTTTT. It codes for CAQQAPNTGELFF.

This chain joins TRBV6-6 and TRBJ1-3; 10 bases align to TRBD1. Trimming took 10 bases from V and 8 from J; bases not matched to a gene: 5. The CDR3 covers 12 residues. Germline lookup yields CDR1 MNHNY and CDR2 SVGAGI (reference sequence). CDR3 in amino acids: CAIRTGGYTIYF. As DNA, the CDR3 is TGTGCCATCAGGACAGGGGGTTACACCATATATTTT.

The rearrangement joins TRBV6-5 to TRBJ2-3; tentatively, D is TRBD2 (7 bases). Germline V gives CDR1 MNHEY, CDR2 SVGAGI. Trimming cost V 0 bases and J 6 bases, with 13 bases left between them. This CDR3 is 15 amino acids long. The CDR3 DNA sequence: TGTGCCAGCAGTTACTCGGGAGGGGGTTCGGATACGCAGTATTTT. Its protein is CASSYSGGGSDTQYF.

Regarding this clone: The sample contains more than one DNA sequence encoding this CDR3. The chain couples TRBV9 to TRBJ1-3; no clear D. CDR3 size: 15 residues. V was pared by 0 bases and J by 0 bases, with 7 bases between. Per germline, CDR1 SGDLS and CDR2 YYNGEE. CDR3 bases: TGTGCCAGCAGCGTAGAGGGCAACTCTGGAAACACCATATATTTT. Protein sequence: CASSVEGNSGNTIYF.

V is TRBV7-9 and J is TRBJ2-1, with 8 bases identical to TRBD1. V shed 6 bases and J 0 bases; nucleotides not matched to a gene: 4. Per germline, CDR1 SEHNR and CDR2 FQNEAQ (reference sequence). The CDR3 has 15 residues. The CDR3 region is CASRRQGISYNEQFF. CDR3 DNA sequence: TGTGCCAGCAGACGACAGGGGATCTCCTACAATGAGCAGTTCTTC.

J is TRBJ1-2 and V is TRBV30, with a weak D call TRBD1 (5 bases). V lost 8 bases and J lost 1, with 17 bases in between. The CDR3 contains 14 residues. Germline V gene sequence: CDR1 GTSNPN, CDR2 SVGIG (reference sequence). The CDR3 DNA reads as TGTGCCCACCTGGGGCAGATGGGTAACTATGGCTACACCTTC. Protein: CAHLGQMGNYGYTF.

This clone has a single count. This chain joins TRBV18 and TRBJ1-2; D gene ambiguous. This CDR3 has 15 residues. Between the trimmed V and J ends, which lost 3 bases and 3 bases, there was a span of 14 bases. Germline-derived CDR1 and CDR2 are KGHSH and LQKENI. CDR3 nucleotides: TGTGCCAGCTCACCGAGGCTGGAGGCGCACTATGGCTACACCTTC. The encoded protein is CASSPRLEAHYGYTF.

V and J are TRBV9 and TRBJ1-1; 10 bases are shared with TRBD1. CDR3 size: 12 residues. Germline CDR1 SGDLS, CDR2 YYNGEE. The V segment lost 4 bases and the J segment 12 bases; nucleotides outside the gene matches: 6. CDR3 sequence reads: CASSSRQGASFF. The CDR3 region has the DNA TGTGCCAGCAGCTCTCGACAGGGGGCGTCTTTCTTT. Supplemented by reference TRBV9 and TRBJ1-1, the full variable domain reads DSGVTQTPKHLITATGQRVTLRCSPRSGDLSVYWYQQSLDQGLQFLIQYYNGEERAKGNILERFSAQQFPDLHSELNLSSLELGDSALYFCASSSRQGASFFGQGTRLTVV.

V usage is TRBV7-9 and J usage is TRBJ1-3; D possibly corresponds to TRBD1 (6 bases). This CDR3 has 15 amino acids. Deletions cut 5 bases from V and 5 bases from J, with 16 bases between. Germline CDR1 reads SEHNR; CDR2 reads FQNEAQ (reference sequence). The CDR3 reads CASSLQLDSRNTIYF. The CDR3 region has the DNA TGTGCCAGCAGCCTCCAATTGGACAGTCGAAACACCATATATTTT. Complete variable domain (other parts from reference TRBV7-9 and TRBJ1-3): DTGVSQNPRHKITKRGQNVTFRCDPISEHNRLYWYRQTLGQGPEFLTYFQNEAQLEKSRLLSDRFSAERPKGSFSTLEIQRTEQGDSAMYLCASSLQLDSRNTIYFGEGSWLTVV.

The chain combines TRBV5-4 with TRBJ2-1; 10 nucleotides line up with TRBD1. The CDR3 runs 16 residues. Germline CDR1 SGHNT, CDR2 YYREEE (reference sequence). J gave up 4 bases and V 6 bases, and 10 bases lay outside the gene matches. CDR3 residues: CASTRGGTGAYNEQFF. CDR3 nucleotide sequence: TGTGCCAGCACCCGCGGAGGGACAGGGGCGTACAATGAGCAGTTCTTC.

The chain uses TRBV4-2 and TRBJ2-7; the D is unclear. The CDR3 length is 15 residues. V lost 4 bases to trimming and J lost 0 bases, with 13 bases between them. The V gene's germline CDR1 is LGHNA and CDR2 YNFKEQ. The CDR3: CASSPRFQSSYEQYF. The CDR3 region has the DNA TGTGCCAGCAGCCCCCGTTTTCAAAGCTCCTACGAGCAGTACTTC.

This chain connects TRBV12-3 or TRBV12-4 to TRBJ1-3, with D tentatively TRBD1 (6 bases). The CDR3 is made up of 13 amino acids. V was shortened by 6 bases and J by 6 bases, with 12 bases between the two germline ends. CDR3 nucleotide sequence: TGTGCCAGCAGCCCCGGGACAACAAACACCATATATTTT. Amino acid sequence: CASSPGTTNTIYF.

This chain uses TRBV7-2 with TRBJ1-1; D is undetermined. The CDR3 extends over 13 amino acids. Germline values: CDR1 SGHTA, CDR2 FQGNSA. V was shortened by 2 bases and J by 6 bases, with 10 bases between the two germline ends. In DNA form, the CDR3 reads TGTGCCAGCAGCTTATTCCGGGTGGCTGAAGCTTTCTTT. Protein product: CASSLFRVAEAFF.

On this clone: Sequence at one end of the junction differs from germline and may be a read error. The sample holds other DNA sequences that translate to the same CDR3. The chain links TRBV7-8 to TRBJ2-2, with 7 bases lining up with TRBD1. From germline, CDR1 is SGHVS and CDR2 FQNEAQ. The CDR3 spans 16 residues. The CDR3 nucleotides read TGTGCCAGCAGCCTAGCCGGGACAGCGAACACCGGGGAGCTGTTTTTT. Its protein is CASSLAGTANTGELFF.

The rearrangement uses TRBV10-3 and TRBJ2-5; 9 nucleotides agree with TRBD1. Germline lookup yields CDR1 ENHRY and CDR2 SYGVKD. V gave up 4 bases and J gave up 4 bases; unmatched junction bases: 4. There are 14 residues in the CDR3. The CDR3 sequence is CAISGGQGGETQYF. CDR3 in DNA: TGTGCCATCAGTGGGGGACAGGGCGGAGAGACCCAGTACTTC.

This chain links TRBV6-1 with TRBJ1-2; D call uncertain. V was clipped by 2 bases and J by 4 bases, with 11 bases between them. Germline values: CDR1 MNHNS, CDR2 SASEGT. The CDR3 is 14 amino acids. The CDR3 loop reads CASSESRSAYGYTF. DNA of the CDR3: TGTGCCAGCAGTGAATCTAGGAGCGCCTATGGCTACACCTTC.

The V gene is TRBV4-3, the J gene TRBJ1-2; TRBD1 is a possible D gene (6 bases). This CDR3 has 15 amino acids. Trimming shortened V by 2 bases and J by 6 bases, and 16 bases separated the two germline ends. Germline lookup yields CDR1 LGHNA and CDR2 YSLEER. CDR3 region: CASSQRDTTYDGYTF. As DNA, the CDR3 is TGCGCCAGCAGCCAAAGGGACACCACATACGATGGCTACACCTTC.

CDR3 sequence: CASSIDSSYEQYF. CDR3 in DNA: TGCGCCAGCAGCATAGACAGCTCCTACGAGCAGTACTTC. V and J are TRBV4-1 and TRBJ2-7; TRBD1 might be the D (5 bases). The CDR3 contains 13 residues. With 5 bases removed from V and 0 bases from J, the gap between germline ends came to 8 bases. Germline CDR1 MGHRA, CDR2 YSYEKL.

The CDR3 DNA reads TGCGCCAGCAGCTTAGCCACGAGGCAAGAGACCCAGTACTTC. Translated, it gives CASSLATRQETQYF. The chain joins TRBV5-1 to TRBJ2-5; unclear D gene. Trimming shortened V by 2 bases and J by 2 bases, and 10 bases separated the two germline ends. CDR3 length equals 14 residues. CDR1 is SGHRS, CDR2 YFSETQ, per germline. Supplemented by reference TRBV5-1 and TRBJ2-5, the full variable domain reads KAGVTQTPRYLIKTRGQQVTLSCSPISGHRSVSWYQQTPGQGLQFLFEYFSETQRNKGNFPGRFSGRQFSNSRSEMNVSTLELGDSALYLCASSLATRQETQYFGPGTRLLVL.

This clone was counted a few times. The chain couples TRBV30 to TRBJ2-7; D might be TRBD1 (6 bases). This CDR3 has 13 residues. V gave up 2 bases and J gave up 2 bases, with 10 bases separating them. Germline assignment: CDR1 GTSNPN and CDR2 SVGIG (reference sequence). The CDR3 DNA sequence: TGTGCCTGGAGTAGGCAGGGGCCCTACGAGCAGTACTTC. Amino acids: CAWSRQGPYEQYF.

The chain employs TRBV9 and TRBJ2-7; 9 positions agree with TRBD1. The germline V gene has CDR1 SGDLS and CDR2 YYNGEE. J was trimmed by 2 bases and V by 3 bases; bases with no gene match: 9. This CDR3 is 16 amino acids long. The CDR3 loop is CASSGGQGTGAYEQYF. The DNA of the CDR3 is TGTGCCAGCAGCGGCGGACAGGGGACGGGCGCCTACGAGCAGTACTTC.

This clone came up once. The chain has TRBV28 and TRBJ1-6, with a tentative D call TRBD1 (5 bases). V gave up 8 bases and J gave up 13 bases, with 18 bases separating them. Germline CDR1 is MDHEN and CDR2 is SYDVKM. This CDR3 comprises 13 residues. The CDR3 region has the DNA TGTGCCAGCGTCGACGGGGGATCGTCTCCCCTCCACTTT. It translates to CASVDGGSSPLHF. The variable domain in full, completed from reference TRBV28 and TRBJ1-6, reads DVKVTQSSRYLVKRTGEKVFLECVQDMDHENMFWYRQDPGLGLRLIYFSYDVKMKEKGDIPEGYSVSREKKERFSLILESASTNQTSMYLCASVDGGSSPLHFGNGTRLTVT.

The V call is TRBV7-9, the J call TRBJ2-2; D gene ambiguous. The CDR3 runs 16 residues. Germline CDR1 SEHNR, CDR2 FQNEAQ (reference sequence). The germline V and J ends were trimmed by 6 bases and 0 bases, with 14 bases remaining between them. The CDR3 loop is CASSPTFLSNTGELFF. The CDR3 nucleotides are TGTGCCAGCAGTCCCACCTTCCTTTCGAACACCGGGGAGCTGTTTTTT.

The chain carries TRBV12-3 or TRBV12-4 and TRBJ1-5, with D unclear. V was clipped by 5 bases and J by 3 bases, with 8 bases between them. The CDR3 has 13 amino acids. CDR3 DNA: TGTGCCAGCAGTGGAGTATACAATCAGCCCCAGCATTTT. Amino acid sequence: CASSGVYNQPQHF.

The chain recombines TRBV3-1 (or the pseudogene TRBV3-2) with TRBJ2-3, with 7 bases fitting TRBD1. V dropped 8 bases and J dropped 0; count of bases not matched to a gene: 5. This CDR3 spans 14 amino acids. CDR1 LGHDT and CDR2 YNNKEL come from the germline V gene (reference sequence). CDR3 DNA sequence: TGTGCCAGCGAGGAGACAGGGAGCACAGATACGCAGTATTTT. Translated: CASEETGSTDTQYF.

The CDR3 DNA sequence: TGTGCCAGCAGCTTGGGGGCTAGCAGCTTAAATGAGCAGTTCTTC. It yields the protein CASSLGASSLNEQFF. The chain is built from TRBV5-8 and TRBJ2-1; the D gene is possibly TRBD2 (5 bases). CDR3 length: 15 amino acids. V was pared by 0 bases and J by 7 bases, with 14 bases between. Looked up from germline, CDR1 is SGHTS and CDR2 is YDEGEE.

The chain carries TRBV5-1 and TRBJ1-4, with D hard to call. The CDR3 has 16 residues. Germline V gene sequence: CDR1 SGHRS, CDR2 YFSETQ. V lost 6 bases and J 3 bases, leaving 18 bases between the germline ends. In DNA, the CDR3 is TGCGCCAGCACCTACCAGCGCGGGCAGTCTAATGAAAAACTGTTTTTT. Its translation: CASTYQRGQSNEKLFF.

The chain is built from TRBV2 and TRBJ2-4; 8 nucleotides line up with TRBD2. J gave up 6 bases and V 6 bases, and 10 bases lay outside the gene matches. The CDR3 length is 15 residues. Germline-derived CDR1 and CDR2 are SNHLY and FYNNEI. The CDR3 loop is CASSDSGGYVNIQYF. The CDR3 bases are TGTGCCAGCAGCGACAGCGGGGGTTACGTAAACATTCAGTACTTC.

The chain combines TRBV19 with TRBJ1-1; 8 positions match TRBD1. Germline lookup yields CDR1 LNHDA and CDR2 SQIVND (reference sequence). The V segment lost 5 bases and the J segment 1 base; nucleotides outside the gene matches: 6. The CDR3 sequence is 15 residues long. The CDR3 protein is CASSSKQGENTEAFF. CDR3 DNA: TGTGCCAGTAGTTCGAAACAGGGGGAGAACACTGAAGCTTTCTTT.